The T cell receptor beta chain under discussion was sequenced for a study of cytomegalovirus exposure and HLA in healthy donors. Deletions cut 1 base from V and 2 bases from J, with 12 bases between. CDR1 is KGHSH and CDR2 is LQKENI in the germline V gene. CDR3 length: 15 amino acids. About this clone itself: The target antigen is unknown.

Whole-study results and caveats: Reportedly, cytomegalovirus status was diagnosed with high sensitivity and specificity. Cytomegalovirus-associated TCR beta chains were listed, numbering under 200. Most sequenced TCRs were rare (though some public TCRs occurred in many donors).

Assay: immunoSEQ multiplex PCR; the TCRdb copy retains only in-frame clones and omits some. Among 200,000 to 300,000 clones listed, roughly 88% were seen once. The sequence was obtained from a woman in her thirties in good health and CMV-seronegative. V is TRBV18 and J is TRBJ2-7; either TRBD1 or TRBD2 may supply D (5 bases each). Specimen: PBMCs. The CDR3 nucleotides are TGTGCCAGCTCACCACGGGACGTGTATCCCTACGAGCAGTACTTC. The encoded protein is CASSPRDVYPYEQYF.